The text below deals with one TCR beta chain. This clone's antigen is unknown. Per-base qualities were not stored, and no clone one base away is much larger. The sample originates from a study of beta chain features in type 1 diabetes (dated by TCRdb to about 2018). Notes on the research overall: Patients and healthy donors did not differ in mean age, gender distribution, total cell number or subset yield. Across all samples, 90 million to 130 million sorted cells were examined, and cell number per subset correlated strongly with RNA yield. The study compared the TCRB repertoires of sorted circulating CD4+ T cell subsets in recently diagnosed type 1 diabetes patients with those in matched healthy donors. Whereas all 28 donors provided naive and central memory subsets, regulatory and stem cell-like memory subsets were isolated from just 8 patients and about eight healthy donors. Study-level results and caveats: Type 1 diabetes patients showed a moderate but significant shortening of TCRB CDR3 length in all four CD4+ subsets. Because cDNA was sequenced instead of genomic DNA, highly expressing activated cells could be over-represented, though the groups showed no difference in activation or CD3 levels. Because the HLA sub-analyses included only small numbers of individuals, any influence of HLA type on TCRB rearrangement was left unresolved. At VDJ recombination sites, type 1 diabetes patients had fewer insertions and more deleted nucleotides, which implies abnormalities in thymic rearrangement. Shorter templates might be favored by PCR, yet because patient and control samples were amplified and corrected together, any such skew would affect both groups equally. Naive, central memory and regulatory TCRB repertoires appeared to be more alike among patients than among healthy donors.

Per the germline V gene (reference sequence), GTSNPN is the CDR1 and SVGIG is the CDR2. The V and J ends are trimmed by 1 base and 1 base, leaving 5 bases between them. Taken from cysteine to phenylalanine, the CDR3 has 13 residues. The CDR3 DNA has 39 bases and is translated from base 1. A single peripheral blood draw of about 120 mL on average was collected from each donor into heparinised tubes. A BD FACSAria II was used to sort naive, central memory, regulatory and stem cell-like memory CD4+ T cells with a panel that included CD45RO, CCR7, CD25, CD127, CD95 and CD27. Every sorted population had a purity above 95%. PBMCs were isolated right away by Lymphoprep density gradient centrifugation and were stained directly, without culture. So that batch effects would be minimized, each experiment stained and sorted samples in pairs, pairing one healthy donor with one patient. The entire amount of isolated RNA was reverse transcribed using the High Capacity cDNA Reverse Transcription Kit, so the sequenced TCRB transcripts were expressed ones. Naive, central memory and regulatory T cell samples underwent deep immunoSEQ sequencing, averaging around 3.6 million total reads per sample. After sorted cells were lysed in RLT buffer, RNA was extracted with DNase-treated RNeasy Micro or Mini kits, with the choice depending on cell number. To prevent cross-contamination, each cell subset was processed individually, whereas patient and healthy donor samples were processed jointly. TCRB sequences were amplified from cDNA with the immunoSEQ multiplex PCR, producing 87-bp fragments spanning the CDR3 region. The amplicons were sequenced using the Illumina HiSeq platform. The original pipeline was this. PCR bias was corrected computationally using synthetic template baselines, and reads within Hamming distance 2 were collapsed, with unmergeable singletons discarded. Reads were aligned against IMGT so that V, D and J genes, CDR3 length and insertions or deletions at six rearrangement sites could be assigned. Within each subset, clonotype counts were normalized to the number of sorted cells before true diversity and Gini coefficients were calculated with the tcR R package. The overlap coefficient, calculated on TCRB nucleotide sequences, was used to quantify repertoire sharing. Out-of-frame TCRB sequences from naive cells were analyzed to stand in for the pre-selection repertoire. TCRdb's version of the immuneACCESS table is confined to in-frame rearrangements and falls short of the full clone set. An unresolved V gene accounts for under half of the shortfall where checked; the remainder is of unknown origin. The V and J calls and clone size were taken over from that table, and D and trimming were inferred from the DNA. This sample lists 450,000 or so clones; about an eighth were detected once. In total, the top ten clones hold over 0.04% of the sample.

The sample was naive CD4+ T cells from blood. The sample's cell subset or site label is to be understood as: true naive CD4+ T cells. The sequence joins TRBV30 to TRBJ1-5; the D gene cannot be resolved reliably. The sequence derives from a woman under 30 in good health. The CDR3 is CAWSGISNQPQHF. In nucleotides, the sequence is TGTGCCTGGAGTGGGATAAGCAATCAGCCCCAGCATTTT.